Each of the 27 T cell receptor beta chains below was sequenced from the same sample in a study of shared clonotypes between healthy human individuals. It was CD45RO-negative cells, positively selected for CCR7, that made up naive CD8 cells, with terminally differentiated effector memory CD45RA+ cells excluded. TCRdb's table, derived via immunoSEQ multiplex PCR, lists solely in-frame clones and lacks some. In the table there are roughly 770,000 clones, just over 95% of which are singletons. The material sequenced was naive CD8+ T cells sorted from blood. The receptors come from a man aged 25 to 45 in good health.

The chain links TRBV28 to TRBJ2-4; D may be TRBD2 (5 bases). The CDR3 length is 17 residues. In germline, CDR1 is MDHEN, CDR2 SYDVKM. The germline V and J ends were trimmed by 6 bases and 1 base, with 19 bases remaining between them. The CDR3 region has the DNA TGTGCCAGCAGCCTTGGTTACACTGGGAGCGCCAAAAACATTCAGTACTTC. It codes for CASSLGYTGSAKNIQYF.

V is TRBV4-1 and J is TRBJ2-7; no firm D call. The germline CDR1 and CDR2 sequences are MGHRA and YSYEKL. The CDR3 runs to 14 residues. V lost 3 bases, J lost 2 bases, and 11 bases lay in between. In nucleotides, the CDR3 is TGCGCCAGCAGCCACCGGGTCTCCACCTACGAGCAGTACTTC. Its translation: CASSHRVSTYEQYF.

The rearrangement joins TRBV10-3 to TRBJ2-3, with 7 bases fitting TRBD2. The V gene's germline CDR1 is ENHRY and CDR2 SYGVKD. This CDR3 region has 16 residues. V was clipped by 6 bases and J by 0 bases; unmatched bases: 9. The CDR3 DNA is TGTGCCATCAGCGAGCCAAATAGCGGGAGCACAGATACGCAGTATTTT. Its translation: CAISEPNSGSTDTQYF.

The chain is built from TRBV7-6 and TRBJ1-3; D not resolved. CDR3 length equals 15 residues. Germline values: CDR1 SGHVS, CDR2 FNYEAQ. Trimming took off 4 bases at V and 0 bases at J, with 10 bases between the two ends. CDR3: CASSSEGSSGNTIYF. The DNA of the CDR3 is TGTGCCAGCAGCTCCGAAGGCTCCTCTGGAAACACCATATATTTT.

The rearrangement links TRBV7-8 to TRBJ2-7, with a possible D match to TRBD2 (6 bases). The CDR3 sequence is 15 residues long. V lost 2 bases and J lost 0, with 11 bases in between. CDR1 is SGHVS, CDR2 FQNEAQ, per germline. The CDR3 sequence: CASSLRGTLSYEQYF. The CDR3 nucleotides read TGTGCCAGCAGCTTACGCGGGACCCTCTCCTACGAGCAGTACTTC.

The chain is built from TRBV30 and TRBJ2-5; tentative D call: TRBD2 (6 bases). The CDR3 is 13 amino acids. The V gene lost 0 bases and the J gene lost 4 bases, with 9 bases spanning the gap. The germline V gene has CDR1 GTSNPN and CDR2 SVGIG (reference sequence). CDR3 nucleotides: TGTGCCTGGAGTGTATACGGGGGAGAGACCCAGTACTTC. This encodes CAWSVYGGETQYF.

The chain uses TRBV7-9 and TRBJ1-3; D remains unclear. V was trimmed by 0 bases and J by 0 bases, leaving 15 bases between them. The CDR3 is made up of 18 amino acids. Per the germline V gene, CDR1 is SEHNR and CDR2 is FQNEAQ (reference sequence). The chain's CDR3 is CASSLALASNTSGNTIYF. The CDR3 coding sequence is TGTGCCAGCAGCTTAGCGCTGGCCAGCAACACCTCTGGAAACACCATATATTTT.

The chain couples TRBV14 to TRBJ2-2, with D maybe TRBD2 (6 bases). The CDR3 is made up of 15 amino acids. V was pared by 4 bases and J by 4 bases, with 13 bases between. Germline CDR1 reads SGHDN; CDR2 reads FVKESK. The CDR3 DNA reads TGTGCCAGCAGCCTTTTACGGGGGACCACCGGGGAGCTGTTTTTT. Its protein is CASSLLRGTTGELFF.

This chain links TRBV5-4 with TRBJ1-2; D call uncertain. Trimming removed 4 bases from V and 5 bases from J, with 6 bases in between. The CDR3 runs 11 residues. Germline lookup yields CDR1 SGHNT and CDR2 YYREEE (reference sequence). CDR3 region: CASSGAYGYTF. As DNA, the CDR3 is TGTGCCAGCAGCGGTGCTTATGGCTACACCTTC.

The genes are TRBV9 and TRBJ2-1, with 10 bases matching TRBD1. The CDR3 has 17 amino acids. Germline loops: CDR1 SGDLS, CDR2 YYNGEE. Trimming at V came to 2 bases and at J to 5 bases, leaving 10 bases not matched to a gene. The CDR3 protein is CASSVETRTGGNNEQFF. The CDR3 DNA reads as TGTGCCAGCAGCGTCGAAACGCGGACAGGGGGGAACAATGAGCAGTTCTTC.

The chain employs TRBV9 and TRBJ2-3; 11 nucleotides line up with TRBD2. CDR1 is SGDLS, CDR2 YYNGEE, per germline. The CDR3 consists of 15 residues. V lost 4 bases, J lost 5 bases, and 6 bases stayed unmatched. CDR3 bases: TGTGCCAGCAGCCCTACTAGCGGGAGTGGAGATACGCAGTATTTT. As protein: CASSPTSGSGDTQYF. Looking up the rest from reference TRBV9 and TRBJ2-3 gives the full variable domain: DSGVTQTPKHLITATGQRVTLRCSPRSGDLSVYWYQQSLDQGLQFLIQYYNGEERAKGNILERFSAQQFPDLHSELNLSSLELGDSALYFCASSPTSGSGDTQYFGPGTRLTVL.

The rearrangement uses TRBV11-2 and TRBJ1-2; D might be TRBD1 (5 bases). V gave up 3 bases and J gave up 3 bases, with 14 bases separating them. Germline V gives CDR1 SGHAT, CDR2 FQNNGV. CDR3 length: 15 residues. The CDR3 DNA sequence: TGTGCCAGCAGCTTGAGTAGCTTGACAGACTATGGCTACACCTTC. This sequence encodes CASSLSSLTDYGYTF.

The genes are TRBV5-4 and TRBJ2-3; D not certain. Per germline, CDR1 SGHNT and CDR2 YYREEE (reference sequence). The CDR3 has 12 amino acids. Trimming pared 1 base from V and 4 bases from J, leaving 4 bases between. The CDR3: CASSLLPDTQYF. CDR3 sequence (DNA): TGTGCCAGCAGCTTGCTCCCAGATACGCAGTATTTT.

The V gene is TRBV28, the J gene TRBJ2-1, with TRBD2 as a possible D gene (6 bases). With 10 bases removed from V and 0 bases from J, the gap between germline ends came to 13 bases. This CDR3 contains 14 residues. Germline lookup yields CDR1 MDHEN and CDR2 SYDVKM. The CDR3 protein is CATEIADSYNEQFF. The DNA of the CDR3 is TGTGCCACTGAAATAGCGGACTCCTACAATGAGCAGTTCTTC.

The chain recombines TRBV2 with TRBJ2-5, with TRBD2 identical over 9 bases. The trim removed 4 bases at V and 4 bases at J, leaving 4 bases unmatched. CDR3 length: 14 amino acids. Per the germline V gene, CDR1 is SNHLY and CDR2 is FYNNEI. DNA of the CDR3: TGTGCCAGCAGTGCGTTAGCGGGAGTAGAGACCCAGTACTTC. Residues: CASSALAGVETQYF.

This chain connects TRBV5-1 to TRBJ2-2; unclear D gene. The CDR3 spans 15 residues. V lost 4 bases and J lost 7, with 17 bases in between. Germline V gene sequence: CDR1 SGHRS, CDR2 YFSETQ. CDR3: CASSPPDGQHGELFF. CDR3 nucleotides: TGCGCCAGCAGCCCCCCAGACGGGCAACACGGGGAGCTGTTTTTT.

This CDR3 is CASSEEAGTYEQYF. The CDR3 DNA is TGTGCCAGCAGCGAGGAGGCGGGAACCTACGAGCAGTACTTC. The chain couples TRBV9 to TRBJ2-7, with TRBD2 as a possible D gene (6 bases). Germline CDR1 is SGDLS and CDR2 is YYNGEE. This CDR3 has 14 amino acids. Trimming cost V 3 bases and J 2 bases, with 12 bases left between them.

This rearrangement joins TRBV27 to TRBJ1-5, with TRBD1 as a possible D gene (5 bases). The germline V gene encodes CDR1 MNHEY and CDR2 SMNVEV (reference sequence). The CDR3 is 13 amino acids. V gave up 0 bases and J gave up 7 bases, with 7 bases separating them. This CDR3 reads CASSLSRTQPQHF. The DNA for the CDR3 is TGTGCCAGCAGTTTATCTCGGACACAGCCCCAGCATTTT.

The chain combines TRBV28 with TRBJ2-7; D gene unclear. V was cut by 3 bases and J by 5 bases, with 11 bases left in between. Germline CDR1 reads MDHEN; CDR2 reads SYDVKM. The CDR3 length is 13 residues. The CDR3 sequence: CASSLTRRDEQYF. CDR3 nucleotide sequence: TGTGCCAGCAGTTTGACCAGGAGAGACGAGCAGTACTTC.

The CDR3 coding sequence is TGTGCCAGTACGGGACAGGAGAGTTTTGGGACCGGGGAGCTGTTTTTT. The encoded protein is CASTGQESFGTGELFF. The V call is TRBV19, the J call TRBJ2-2; 8 bases match TRBD1. The germline V gene encodes CDR1 LNHDA and CDR2 SQIVND (reference sequence). Trimming took 7 bases from V and 5 from J; bases not matched to a gene: 12. The CDR3 is 16 residues long.

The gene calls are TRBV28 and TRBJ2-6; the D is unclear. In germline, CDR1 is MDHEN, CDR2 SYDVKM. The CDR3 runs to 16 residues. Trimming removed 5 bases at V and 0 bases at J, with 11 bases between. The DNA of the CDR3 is TGTGCCAGCAGTATCCCTCTCTTCTCTGGGGCCAACGTCCTGACTTTC. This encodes CASSIPLFSGANVLTF. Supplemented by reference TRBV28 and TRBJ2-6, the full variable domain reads DVKVTQSSRYLVKRTGEKVFLECVQDMDHENMFWYRQDPGLGLRLIYFSYDVKMKEKGDIPEGYSVSREKKERFSLILESASTNQTSMYLCASSIPLFSGANVLTFGAGSRLTVL.

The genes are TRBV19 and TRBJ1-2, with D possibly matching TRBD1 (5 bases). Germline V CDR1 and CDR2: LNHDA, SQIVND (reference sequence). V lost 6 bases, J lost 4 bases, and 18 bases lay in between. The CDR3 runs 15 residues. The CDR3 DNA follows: TGTGCCAGTAGCTCCTCCGGGGGGAATCCCTATGGCTACACCTTC. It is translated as CASSSSGGNPYGYTF.

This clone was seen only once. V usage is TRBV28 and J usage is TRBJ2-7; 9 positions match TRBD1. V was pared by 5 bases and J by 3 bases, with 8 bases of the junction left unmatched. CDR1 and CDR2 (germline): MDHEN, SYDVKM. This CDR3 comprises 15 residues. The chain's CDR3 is CASSPDRGTLYEQYF. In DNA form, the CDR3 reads TGTGCCAGCAGTCCTGACAGGGGGACCCTCTACGAGCAGTACTTC.

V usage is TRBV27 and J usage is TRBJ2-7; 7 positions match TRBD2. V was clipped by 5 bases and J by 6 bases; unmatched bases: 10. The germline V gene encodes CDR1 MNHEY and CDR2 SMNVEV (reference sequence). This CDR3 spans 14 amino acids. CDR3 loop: CASSSIGRRSEQYF. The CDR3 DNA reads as TGTGCCAGCAGTAGCATCGGGAGGCGGAGCGAGCAGTACTTC.

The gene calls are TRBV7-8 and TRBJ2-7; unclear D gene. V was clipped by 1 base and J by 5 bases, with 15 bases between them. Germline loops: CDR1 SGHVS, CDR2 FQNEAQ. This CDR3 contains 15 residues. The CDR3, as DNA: TGTGCCAGCAGCTTAGGGCCTCTCCTAGACGACGAGCAGTACTTC. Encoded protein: CASSLGPLLDDEQYF.

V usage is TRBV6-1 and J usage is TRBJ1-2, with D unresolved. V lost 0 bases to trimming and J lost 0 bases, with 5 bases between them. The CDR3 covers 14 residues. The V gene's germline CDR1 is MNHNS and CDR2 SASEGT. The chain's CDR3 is CASSEALANYGYTF. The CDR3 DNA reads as TGTGCCAGCAGTGAAGCACTAGCTAACTATGGCTACACCTTC.

This chain's CDR3 is CASSYGGGLWEQYF. CDR3 in DNA: TGTGCCAGCAGTTATGGAGGGGGGCTGTGGGAGCAGTACTTC. The chain has TRBV6-5 and TRBJ2-7, with D perhaps matching TRBD1 or TRBD2 (6 bases each). This CDR3 is 14 amino acids long. Per the germline V gene, CDR1 is MNHEY and CDR2 is SVGAGI. V was shortened by 3 bases and J by 7 bases, with 16 bases between the two germline ends.